The sequence of this T cell receptor (beta chain) was determined in a study of blood T cell repertoires in COVID-19. Study-level background: Spain, Italy and the United States supplied samples that represented acute and convalescent COVID-19.

Assay: immunoSEQ multiplex PCR; the TCRdb copy retains only in-frame clones and omits some. This sample has about 240,000 clones, with around four fifths found just once. Germline CDR1 is MDHEN and CDR2 is SYDVKM. This CDR3 has 14 residues. The V and J ends lost 4 bases and 2 bases respectively, with 11 bases between them. Sequencing was performed on peripheral blood. This TCR derives from a woman in her seventies with acute or convalescent COVID-19. The V gene is TRBV28, the J gene TRBJ1-1; tentative D call: TRBD1 (5 bases). The CDR3: CASSYPGLNTEAFF. The CDR3 DNA reads as TGTGCCAGCAGTTACCCGGGACTCAACACTGAAGCTTTCTTT.